This T cell receptor (beta chain) is drawn from a study of shared clonotypes between healthy human individuals. CDR3 size: 16 residues. The junction had 3 bases not matched to a gene; V was cut back by 3 bases and J by 4 bases. Germline-derived CDR1 and CDR2 are MNHNS and SASEGT. Only CD45RO-negative cells positively selected for CCR7 counted as naive CD8 cells, so terminally differentiated effector memory CD45RA+ cells were excluded. Study-wide points: Across several donors, naive CD4 shared around 5.3%, naive CD8 3.5% to 4%, memory CD4 roughly 2.4%, memory CD8 over 0.3%. Despite large depth, rarefaction showed incomplete sorted-subset sequencing. Shared clonotypes across all four donors exceeded non-shared ones in generation probability.

Remarks on this clone: The antigen is not known.

Sorted subsets were amplified in replicate PCRs using 200 to 250 ng DNA, approximately 30,000 T cell genomes. Produced via immunoSEQ multiplex PCR; TCRdb's table is partial and in-frame only. The sample lists some 800,000 clones; almost 95% were seen once. The receptor comes from a man younger than 40 in good health. The rearrangement joins TRBV6-1 to TRBJ2-3; TRBD2 matches at 14 bases. Sequenced sample: naive CD8+ T cells sorted from blood. The CDR3 DNA reads as TGTGCCAGCAGTGAGACTAGCGGGAGGGGCCCAGATACGCAGTATTTT. As protein: CASSETSGRGPDTQYF.